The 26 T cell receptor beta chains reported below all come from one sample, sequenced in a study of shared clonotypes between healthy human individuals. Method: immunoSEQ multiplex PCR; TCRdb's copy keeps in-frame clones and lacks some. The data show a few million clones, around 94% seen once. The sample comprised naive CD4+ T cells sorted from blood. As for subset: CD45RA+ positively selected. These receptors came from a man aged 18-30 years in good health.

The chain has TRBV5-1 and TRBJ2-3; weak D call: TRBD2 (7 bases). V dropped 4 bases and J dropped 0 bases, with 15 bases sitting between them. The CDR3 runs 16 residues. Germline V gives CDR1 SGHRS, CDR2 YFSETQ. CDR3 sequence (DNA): TGCGCCAGCAGCGCGGGGGACATAACTAGCACAGATACGCAGTATTTT. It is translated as CASSAGDITSTDTQYF.

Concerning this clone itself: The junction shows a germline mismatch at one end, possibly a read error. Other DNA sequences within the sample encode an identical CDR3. CDR3 nucleotides: TGCGCCAGCAGTTTGGGGTCTGGAAACACCATATATTTT. This translates into CASSLGSGNTIYF. The chain combines TRBV5-1 with TRBJ1-3; D ambiguous. The CDR3 runs 13 residues. From germline, CDR1 is SGHRS and CDR2 YFSETQ.

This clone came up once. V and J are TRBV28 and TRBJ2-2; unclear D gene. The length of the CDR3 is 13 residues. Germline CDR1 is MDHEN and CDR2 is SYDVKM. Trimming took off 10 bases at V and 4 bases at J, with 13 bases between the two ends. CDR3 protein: CATVGVTTGELFF. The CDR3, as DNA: TGTGCCACCGTTGGGGTGACCACCGGGGAGCTGTTTTTT.

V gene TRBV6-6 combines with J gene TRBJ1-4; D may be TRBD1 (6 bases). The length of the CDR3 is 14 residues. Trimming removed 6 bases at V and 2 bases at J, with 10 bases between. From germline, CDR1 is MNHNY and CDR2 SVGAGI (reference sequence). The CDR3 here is CASSRRGTNEKLFF. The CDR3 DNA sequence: TGTGCCAGCAGCCGCAGGGGTACTAATGAAAAACTGTTTTTT.

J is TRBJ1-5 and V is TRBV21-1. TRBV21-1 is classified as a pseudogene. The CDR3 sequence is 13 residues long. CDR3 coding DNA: TGTGCCAGCCGCAGGGGTTTAAATCAGCCCCAGCATTTT. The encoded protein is CASRRGLNQPQHF.

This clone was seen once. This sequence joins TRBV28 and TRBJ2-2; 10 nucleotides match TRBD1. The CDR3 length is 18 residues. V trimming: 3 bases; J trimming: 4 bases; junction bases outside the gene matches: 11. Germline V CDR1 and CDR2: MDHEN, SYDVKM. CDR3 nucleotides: TGTGCCAGCAGTTTCCCCCGGGACAGGGGTTTAGGCACCGGGGAGCTGTTTTTT. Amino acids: CASSFPRDRGLGTGELFF.

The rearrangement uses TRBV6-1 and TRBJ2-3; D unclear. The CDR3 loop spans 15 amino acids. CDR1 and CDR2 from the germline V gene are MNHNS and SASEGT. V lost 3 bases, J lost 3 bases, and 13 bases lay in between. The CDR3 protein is CASSDKSLGTDTQYF. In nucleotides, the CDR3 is TGTGCCAGCAGTGATAAGTCCCTTGGTACAGATACGCAGTATTTT.

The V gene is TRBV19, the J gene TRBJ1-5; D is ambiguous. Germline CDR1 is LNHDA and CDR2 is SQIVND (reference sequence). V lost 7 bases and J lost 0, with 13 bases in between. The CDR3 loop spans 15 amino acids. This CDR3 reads CASTGSAGSNQPQHF. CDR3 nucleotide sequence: TGTGCCAGTACCGGATCCGCGGGTAGCAATCAGCCCCAGCATTTT.

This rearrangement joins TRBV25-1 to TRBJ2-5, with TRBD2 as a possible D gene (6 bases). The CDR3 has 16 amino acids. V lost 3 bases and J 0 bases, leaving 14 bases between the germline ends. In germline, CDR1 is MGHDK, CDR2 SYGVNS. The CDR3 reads CASSDGQRVYQETQYF. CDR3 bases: TGTGCCAGCAGTGACGGGCAGCGGGTGTACCAAGAGACCCAGTACTTC.

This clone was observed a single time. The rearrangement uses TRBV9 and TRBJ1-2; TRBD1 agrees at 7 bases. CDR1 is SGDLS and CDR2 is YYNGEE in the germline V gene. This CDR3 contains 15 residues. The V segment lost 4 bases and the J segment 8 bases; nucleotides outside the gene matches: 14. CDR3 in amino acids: CASSPQSDRAKGYTF. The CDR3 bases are TGTGCCAGCAGCCCCCAAAGTGACAGGGCAAAGGGCTACACCTTC.

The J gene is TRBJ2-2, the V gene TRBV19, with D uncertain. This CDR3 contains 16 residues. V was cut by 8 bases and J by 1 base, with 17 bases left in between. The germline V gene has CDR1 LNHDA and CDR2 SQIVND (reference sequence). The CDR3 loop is CASGTRTTGNTGELFF. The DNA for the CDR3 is TGTGCCAGTGGCACGCGGACCACGGGGAACACCGGGGAGCTGTTTTTT.

The CDR3 is CASIEVPEQYF. The CDR3 DNA is TGTGCCAGCATAGAGGTCCCCGAGCAGTACTTC. The chain is built from TRBV18 and TRBJ2-7; D gene unclear. The V end lost 8 bases, the J end lost 6 bases, and 11 bases lay between the germline ends. The CDR3 is 11 residues long. Germline loops: CDR1 KGHSH, CDR2 LQKENI.

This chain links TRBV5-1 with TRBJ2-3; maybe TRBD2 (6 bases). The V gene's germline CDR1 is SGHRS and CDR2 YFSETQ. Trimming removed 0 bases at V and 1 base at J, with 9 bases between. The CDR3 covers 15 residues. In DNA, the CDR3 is TGCGCCAGCAGCTTGGGCGGGACCCGCACAGATACGCAGTATTTT. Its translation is CASSLGGTRTDTQYF.

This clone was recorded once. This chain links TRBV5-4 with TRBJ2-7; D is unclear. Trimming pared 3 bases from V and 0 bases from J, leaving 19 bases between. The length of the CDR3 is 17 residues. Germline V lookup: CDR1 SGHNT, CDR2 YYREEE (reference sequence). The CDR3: CASSYSYGPASSYEQYF. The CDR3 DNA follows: TGTGCCAGCAGCTACTCATACGGGCCGGCCAGCTCCTACGAGCAGTACTTC.

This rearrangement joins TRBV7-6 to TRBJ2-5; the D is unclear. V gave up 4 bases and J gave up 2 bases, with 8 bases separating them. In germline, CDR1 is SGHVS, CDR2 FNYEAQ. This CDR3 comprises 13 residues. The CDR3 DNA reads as TGTGCCAGCAGCTCCTCCTATCAAGAGACCCAGTACTTC. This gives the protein CASSSSYQETQYF.

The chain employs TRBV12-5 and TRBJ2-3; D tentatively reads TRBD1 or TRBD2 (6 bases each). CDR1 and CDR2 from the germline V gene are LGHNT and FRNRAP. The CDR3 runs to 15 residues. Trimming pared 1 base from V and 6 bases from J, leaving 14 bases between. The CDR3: CASGLDGGHTDTQYF. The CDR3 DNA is TGTGCTAGTGGTTTGGACGGGGGACATACCGATACGCAGTATTTT.

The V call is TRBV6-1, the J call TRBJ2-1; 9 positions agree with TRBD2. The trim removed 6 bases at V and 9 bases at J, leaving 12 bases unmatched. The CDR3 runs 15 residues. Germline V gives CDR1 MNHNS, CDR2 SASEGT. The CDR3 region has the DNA TGTGCCAGCAGGCTAACAGCGGGGGGTATCGGTGAGCAGTTCTTC. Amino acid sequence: CASRLTAGGIGEQFF.

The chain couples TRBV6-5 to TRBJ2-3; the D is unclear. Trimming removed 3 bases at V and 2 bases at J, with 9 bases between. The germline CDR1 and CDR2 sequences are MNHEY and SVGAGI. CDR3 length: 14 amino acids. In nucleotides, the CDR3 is TGTGCCAGCAGTTATAACAGAGACACAGATACGCAGTATTTT. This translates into CASSYNRDTDTQYF.

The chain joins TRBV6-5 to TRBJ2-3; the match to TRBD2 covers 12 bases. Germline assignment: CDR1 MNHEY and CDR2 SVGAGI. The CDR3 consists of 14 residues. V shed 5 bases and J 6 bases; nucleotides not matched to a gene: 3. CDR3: CASSETSGGDTQYF. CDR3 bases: TGTGCCAGCAGTGAGACTAGCGGGGGTGATACGCAGTATTTT.

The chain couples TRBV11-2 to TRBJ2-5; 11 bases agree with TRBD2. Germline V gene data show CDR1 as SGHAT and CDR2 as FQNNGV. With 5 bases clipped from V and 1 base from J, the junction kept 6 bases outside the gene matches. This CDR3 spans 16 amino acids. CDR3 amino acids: CASSRNSGGVQETQYF. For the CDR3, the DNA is TGTGCCAGCAGCCGGAATAGCGGGGGGGTCCAAGAGACCCAGTACTTC. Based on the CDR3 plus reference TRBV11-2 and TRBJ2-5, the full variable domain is EAGVAQSPRYKIIEKRQSVAFWCNPISGHATLYWYQQILGQGPKLLIQFQNNGVVDDSQLPKDRFSAERLKGVDSTLKIQPAKLEDSAVYLCASSRNSGGVQETQYFGPGTRLLVL.

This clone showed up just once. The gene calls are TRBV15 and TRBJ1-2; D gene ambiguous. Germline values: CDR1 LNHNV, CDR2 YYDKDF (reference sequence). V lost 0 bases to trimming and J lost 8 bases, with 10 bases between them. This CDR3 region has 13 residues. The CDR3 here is CATSREGLDGYTF. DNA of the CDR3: TGTGCCACCAGCAGAGAAGGTCTGGACGGCTACACCTTC.

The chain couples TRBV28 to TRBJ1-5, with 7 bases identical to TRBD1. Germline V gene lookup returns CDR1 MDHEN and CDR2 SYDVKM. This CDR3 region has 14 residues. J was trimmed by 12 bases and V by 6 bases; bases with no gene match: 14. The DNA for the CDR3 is TGTGCCAGCAGCTTAAGAGATCGGGACAGTTACCAGCATTTT. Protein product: CASSLRDRDSYQHF.

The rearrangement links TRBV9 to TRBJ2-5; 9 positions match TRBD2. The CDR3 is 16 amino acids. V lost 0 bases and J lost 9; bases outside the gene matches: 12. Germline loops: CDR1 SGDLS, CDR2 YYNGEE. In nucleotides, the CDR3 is TGTGCCAGCAGCGTAGCAGGGCGGGGGGGCTCGGATTCCCAGTACTTC. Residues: CASSVAGRGGSDSQYF.

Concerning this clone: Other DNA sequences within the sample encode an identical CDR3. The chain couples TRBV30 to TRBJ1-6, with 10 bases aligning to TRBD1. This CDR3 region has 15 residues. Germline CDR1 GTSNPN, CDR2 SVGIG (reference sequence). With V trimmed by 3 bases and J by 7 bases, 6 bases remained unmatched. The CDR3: CAWRFGDRGNSPLHF. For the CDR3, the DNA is TGTGCCTGGAGGTTTGGGGACAGGGGAAATTCACCCCTCCACTTT.

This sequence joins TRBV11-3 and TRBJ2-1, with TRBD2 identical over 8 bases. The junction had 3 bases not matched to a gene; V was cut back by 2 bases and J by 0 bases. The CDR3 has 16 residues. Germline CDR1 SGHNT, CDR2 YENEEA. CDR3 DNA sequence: TGTGCCAGCAGCTTAAGCGGGGGAAGCTCCTACAATGAGCAGTTCTTC. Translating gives CASSLSGGSSYNEQFF.

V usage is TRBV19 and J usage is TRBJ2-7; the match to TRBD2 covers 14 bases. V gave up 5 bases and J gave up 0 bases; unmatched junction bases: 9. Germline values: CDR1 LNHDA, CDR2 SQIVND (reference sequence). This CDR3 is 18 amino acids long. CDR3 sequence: CASSPGLAGGPSSYEQYF. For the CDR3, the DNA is TGTGCCAGTAGTCCAGGACTAGCGGGGGGCCCCTCCTCCTACGAGCAGTACTTC.